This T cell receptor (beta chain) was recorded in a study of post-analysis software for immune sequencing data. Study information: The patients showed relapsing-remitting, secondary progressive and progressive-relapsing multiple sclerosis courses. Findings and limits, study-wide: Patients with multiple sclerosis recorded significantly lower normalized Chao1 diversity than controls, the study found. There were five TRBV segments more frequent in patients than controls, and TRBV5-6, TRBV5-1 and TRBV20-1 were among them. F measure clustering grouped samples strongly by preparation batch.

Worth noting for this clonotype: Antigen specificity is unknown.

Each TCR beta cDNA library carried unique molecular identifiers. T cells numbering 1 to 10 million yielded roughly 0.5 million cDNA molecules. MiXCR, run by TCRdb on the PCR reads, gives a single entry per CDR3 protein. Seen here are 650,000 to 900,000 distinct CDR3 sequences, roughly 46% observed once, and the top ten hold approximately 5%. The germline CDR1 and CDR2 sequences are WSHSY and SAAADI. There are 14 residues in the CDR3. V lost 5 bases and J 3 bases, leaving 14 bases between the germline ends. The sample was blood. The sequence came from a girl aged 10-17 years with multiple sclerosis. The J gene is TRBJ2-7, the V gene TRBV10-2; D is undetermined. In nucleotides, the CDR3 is TGCGCCAGCAGTCAGGAGAGCCTTATCTACGAGCAGTACTTC. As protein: CASSQESLIYEQYF.